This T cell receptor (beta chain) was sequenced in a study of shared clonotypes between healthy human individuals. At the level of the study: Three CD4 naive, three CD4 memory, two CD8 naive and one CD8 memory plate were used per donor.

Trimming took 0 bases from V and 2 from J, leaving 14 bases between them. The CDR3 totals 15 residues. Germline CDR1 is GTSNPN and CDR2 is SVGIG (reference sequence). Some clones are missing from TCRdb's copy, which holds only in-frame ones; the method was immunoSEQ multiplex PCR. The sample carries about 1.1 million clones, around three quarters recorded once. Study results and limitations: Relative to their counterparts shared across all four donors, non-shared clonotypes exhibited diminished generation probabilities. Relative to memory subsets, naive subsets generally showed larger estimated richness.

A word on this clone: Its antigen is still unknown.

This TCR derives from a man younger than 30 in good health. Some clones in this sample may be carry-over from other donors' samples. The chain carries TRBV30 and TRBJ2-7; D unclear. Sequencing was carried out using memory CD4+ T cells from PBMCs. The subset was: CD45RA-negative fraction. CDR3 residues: CAWSVSRVRPYEQYF. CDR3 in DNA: TGTGCCTGGAGTGTAAGTCGGGTGAGACCCTACGAGCAGTACTTC.